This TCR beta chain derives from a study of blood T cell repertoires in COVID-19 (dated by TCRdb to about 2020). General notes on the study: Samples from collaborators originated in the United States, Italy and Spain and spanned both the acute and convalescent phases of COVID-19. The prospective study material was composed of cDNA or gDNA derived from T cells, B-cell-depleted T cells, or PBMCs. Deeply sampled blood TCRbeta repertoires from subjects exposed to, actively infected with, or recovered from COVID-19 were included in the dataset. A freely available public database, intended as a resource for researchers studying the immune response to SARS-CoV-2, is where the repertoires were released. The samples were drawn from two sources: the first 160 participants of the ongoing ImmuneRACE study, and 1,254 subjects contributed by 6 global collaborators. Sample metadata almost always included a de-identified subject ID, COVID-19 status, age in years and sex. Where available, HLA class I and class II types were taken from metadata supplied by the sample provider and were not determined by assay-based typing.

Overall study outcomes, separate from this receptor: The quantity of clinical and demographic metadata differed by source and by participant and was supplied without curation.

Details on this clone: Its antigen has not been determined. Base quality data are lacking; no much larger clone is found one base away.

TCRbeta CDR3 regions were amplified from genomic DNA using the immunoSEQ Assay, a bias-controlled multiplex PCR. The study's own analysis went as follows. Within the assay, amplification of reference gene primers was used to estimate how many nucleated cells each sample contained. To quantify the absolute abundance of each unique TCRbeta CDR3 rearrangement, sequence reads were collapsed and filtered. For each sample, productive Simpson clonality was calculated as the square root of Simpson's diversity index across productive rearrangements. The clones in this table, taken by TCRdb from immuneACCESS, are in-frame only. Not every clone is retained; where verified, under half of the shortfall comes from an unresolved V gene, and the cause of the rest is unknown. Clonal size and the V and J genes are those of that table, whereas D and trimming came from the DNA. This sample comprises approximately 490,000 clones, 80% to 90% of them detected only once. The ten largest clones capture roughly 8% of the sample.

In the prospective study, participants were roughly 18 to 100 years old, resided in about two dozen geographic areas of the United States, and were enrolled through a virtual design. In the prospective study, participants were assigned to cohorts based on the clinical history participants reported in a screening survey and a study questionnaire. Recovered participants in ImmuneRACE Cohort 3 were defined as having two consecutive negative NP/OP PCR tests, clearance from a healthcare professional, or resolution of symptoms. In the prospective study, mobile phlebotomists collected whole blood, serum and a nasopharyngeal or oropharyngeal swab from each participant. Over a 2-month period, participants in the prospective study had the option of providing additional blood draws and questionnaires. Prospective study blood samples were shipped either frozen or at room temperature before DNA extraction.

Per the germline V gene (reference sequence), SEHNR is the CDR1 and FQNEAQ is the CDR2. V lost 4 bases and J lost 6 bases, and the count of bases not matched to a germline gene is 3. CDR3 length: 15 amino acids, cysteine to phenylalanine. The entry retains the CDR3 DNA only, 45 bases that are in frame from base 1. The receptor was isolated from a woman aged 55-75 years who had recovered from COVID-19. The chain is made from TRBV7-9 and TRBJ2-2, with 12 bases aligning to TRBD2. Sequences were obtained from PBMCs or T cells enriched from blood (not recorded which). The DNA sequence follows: TGTGCCAGCAGCTCTCTAGCGGGGGGGCCCGGGGAGCTGTTTTTT. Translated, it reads CASSSLAGGPGELFF.